The clone carrying this T cell receptor beta chain has just one count. The antigen remains undetermined. This entry comes from a study of cytomegalovirus exposure and HLA in healthy donors. Findings and caveats of the study: A later analysis showed that HLA-associated TCR beta chains had undergone more clonal expansion than equally common others.

The PCR ran on 60 Vbeta and 13 Jbeta primers. Method: immunoSEQ multiplex PCR; TCRdb's copy keeps in-frame clones and lacks some. The sample shows about 120,000 clones, around 81% of them seen only once. CDR1 and CDR2 from the germline V gene are SNHLY and FYNNEI. The V gene end was trimmed by 7 bases and the J gene end by 6 bases; junction bases not matched to a gene: 6. CDR3 length: 13 amino acids. The sequenced sample consisted of PBMCs. The TCR sequence derives from a woman in her twenties or thirties in good health and CMV-seronegative. The chain uses TRBV2 and TRBJ1-2; 9 bases line up with TRBD1. The CDR3 DNA reads TGTGCCAGCAAACAGGGGGCAGGGGATGGCTACACCTTC. It translates to CASKQGAGDGYTF. The whole variable domain, remainder taken from reference TRBV2 and TRBJ1-2, is EPEVTQTPSHQVTQMGQEVILRCVPISNHLYFYWYRQILGQKVEFLVSFYNNEISEKSEIFDDQFSVERPDGSNFTLKIRSTKLEDSAMYFCASKQGAGDGYTFGSGTRLTVV.